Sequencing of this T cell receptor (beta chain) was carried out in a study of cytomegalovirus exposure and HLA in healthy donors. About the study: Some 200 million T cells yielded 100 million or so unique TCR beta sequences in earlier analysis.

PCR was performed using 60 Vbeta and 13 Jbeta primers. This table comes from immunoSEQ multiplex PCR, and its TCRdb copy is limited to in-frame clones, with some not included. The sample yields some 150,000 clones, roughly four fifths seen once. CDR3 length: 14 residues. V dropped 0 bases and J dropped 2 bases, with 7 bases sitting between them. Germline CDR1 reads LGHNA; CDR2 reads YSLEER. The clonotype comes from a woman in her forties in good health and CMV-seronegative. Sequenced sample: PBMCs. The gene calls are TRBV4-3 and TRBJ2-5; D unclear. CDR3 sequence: CASSQDNLQETQYF. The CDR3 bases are TGCGCCAGCAGCCAAGATAACCTACAAGAGACCCAGTACTTC.